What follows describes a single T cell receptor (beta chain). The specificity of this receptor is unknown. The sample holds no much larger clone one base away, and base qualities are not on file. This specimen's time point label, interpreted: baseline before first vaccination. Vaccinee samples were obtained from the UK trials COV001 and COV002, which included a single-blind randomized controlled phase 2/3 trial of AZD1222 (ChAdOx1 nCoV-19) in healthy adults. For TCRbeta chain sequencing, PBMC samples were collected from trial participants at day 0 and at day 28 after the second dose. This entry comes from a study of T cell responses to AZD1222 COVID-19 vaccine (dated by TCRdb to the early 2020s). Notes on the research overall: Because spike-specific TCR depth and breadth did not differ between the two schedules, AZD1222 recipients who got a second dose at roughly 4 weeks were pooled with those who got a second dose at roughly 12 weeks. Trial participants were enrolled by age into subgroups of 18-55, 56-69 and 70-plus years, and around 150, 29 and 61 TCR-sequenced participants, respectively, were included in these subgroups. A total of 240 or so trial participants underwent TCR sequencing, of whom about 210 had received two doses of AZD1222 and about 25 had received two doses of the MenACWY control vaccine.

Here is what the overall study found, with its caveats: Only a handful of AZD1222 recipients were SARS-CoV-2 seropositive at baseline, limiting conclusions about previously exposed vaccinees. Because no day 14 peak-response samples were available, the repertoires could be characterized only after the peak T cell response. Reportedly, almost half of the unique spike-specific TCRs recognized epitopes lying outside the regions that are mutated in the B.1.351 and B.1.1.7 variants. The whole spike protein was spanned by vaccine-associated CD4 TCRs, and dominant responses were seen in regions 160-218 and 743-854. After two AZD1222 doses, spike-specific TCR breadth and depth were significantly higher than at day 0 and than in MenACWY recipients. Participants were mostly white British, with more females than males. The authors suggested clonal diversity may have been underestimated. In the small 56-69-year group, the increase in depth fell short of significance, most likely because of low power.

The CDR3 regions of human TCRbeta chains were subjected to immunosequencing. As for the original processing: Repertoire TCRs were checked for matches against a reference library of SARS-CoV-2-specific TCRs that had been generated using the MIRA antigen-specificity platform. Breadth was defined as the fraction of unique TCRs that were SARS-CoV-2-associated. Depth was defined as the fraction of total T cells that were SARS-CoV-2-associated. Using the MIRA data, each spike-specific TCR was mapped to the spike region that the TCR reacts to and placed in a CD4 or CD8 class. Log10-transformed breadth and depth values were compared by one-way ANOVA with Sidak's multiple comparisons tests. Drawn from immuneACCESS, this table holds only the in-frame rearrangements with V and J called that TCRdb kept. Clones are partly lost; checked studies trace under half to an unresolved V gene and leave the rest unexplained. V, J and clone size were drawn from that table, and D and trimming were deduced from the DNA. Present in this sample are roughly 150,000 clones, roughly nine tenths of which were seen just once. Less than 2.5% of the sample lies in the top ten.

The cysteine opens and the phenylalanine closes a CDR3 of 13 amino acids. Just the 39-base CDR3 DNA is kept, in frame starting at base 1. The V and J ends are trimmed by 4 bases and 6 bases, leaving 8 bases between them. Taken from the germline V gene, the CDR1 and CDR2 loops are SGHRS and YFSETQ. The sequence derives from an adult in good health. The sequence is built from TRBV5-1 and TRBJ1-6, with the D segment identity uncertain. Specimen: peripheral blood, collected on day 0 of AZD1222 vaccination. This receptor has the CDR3 CASSDGVNSPLHF. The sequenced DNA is TGCGCCAGCAGCGACGGCGTTAATTCACCCCTCCACTTT. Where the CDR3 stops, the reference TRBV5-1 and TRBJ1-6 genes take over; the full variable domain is KAGVTQTPRYLIKTRGQQVTLSCSPISGHRSVSWYQQTPGQGLQFLFEYFSETQRNKGNFPGRFSGRQFSNSRSEMNVSTLELGDSALYLCASSDGVNSPLHFGNGTRLTVT.